What follows describes a single T cell receptor (beta chain). Germline V lookup: CDR1 MDHEN, CDR2 SYDVKM. The V gene lost 3 bases and the J gene lost 4 bases, with 11 bases spanning the gap. The CDR3 spans 14 residues. The data were obtained in a study of blood T cell repertoires in COVID-19. Measured with immunoSEQ multiplex PCR; TCRdb has only the in-frame clones, and not every one. The sample carries about 250,000 clones, under 85% recorded once. The sequencing sample was made of peripheral blood. J is TRBJ2-3 and V is TRBV28; perhaps TRBD1 as D (6 bases). The clonotype comes from a woman aged 40-49 years with active or convalescent COVID-19. Written as DNA, the CDR3 is TGTGCCAGCAGTTTTGGCAGGGGACCAGATACGCAGTATTTT. Its translation is CASSFGRGPDTQYF.